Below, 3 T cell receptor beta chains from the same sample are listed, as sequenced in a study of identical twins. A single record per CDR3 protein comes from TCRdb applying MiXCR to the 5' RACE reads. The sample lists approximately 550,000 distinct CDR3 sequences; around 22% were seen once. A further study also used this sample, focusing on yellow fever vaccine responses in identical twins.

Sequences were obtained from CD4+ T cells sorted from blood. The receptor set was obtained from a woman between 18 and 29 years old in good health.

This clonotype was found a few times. DNA of the CDR3: TGTGCCAGCGAGCGGGTTCCTAGCACAGATACGCAGTATTTT. Protein sequence: CASERVPSTDTQYF. V gene TRBV7-9 combines with J gene TRBJ2-3; D is perhaps TRBD2 (6 bases). Trimming cost V 8 bases and J 0 bases, with 12 bases left between them. The CDR3 consists of 14 residues. Per germline, CDR1 SEHNR and CDR2 FQNEAQ (reference sequence).

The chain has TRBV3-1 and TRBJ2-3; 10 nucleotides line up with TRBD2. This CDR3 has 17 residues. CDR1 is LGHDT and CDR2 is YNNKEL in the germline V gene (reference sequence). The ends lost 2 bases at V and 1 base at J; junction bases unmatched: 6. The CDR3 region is CASSQPPTSGRTDTQYF. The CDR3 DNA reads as TGTGCCAGCAGCCAACCCCCGACTAGCGGGCGCACAGATACGCAGTATTTT.

CDR3 in DNA: TGTGCCAGCAGTGACCCCCATGGGAGAAACATTCAGTACTTC. Translating gives CASSDPHGRNIQYF. The chain recombines TRBV25-1 with TRBJ2-4, with D perhaps matching TRBD2 (5 bases). The germline V gene encodes CDR1 MGHDK and CDR2 SYGVNS. The CDR3 length is 14 residues. V gave up 3 bases and J gave up 6 bases, with 12 bases separating them.